This TCR beta chain stems from a study of T cell responses to AZD1222 COVID-19 vaccine. Turning to the study itself: Second-dose timings of about 4 or about 12 weeks were pooled. Study outcomes and limitations: In all cases, repertoires were sampled only after the peak T cell response. Among vaccine-associated CD4 TCRs, coverage spanned spike, with dominance at 160-218 and 743-854. Epitopes outside B.1.351 and B.1.1.7 mutated regions reportedly drew nearly half of spike TCRs.

Data came from immunoSEQ multiplex PCR; TCRdb stores just in-frame clones and leaves some out. The table lists approximately 200,000 clones, about 94% of them singletons. To note about this clone: The antigen is unknown.

CDR1 is KGHSH and CDR2 is LQKENI in the germline V gene. Trimming took off 2 bases at V and 0 bases at J, with 14 bases between the two ends. This CDR3 is 16 amino acids long. V and J are TRBV18 and TRBJ2-7; a weak D match, TRBD1 (8 bases). The input for sequencing was peripheral blood, taken on day 0 of AZD1222 vaccination. This TCR was sampled from an adult in good health. The CDR3 spells CASSPADREGSYEQYF. CDR3 in DNA: TGTGCCAGCTCACCAGCGGACAGGGAGGGCTCCTACGAGCAGTACTTC.